This T cell receptor beta chain was captured in a study of T-cell reconstitution after alpha-beta-depleted transplantation in children. With 3 bases clipped from V and 4 bases from J, the junction kept 5 bases outside the gene matches. CDR1 SGHVS and CDR2 FQNEAQ come from the germline V gene. The CDR3 covers 15 residues. In its sample, this clonotype was seen a few times. Construction of the TCRbeta library involved unique molecular identifiers. TCRdb processed the PCR reads anew with MiXCR; each CDR3 protein has one entry. The sample has hundreds of thousands of distinct CDR3 sequences, roughly an eighth seen once; the top ten hold about 5.4%.

This TCR was recovered from a human donor who donated a stem cell graft to a child with combined immunodeficiency. The sample consisted of PBMCs from the stem cell graft donor, taken from the stem cell graft. This rearrangement joins TRBV7-8 to TRBJ2-3; 9 bases line up with TRBD2. CDR3 DNA: TGTGCCAGCAGCTTTGGTAGCGGGAGCGCAGATACGCAGTATTTT. Its translation is CASSFGSGSADTQYF.